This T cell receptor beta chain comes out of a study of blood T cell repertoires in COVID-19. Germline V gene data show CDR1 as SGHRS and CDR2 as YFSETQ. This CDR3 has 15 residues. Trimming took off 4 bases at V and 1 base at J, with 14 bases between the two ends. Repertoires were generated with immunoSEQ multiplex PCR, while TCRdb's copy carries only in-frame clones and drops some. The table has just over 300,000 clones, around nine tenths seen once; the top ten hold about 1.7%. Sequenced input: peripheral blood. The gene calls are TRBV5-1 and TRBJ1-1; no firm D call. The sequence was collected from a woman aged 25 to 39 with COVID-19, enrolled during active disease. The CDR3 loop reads CASSISMRANTEAFF. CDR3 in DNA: TGCGCCAGCAGCATTAGCATGAGGGCGAACACTGAAGCTTTCTTT.